The 16 T cell receptor beta chains below come from one sample, sequenced in a study of CD8+CD57+ T cells in acquired aplastic anemia. Profiling that covered TCR beta VDJ and CDR3 relied on genomic DNA as its template. TCRdb re-called the reads with MiXCR, one entry per CDR3 protein. The table lists 200,000 or so distinct CDR3 sequences, roughly two thirds of them singletons. The sequenced patients had an expansion of CD8+CD57+ cells seen by flow cytometry. Sample: sorted CD4+, CD8+, or CD8+CD57+ T cells (not recorded which) from PBMCs. Receptor source: a human donor with aplastic anemia.

Note on this clonotype: The junction does not match germline at one end; this may be a read error. This chain connects TRBV14 to TRBJ2-2; 7 bases are a match to TRBD2. The CDR3 length is 15 residues. The germline CDR1 and CDR2 sequences are SGHDN and FVKESK. The CDR3 loop reads CASSQMSSGPNEQFF. In DNA, the CDR3 is TGTGCCAGCAGCCAAATGTCTAGCGGACCGAATGAGCAGTTTTTT.

This clonotype was observed a handful of times. This chain links TRBV24-1 with TRBJ1-1; TRBD1 might be the D (5 bases). Trimming left V 4 bases short and J 5 bases short, with 10 bases between. Germline V gene lookup returns CDR1 KGHDR and CDR2 SFDVKD. CDR3 length equals 13 residues. Written as DNA, the CDR3 is TGTGCCACCAGTGAAGGAGGGGAGACTGAAGCTTTCTTT. Protein: CATSEGGETEAFF.

This clonotype was seen more than once but under ten times. This chain links TRBV15 with TRBJ2-5; weak D call: TRBD1 (6 bases). The germline V gene encodes CDR1 LNHNV and CDR2 YYDKDF (reference sequence). Between the trimmed V and J ends, which lost 3 bases and 4 bases, there was a span of 18 bases. This CDR3 comprises 16 residues. The CDR3 spells CATSSLLQGERETQYF. For the CDR3, the DNA is TGTGCCACCAGCAGTCTCCTACAGGGCGAGAGAGAGACCCAGTACTTC.

This clonotype occurred a few times. The CDR3 nucleotides read TGTGCCAGCAGGCGGTCGCCAACTAATGAAAAACTGTTTTTT. It yields the protein CASRRSPTNEKLFF. V usage is TRBV2 and J usage is TRBJ1-4; no firm D call. Germline V gene sequence: CDR1 SNHLY, CDR2 FYNNEI. V lost 6 bases and J 0 bases, leaving 8 bases between the germline ends. CDR3 length equals 14 residues.

This clonotype was recorded many times. The chain is built from TRBV9 and TRBJ2-1; 14 bases line up with TRBD2. The CDR3 is made up of 15 amino acids. Germline V lookup: CDR1 SGDLS, CDR2 YYNGEE. The junction had 2 bases not matched to a gene; V was cut back by 3 bases and J by 6 bases. As DNA, the CDR3 is TGTGCCAGCAGCGAAGGACTAGCGGGGGGCAATGAGCAGTTCTTC. As protein: CASSEGLAGGNEQFF. Full variable domain (outside the CDR3, taken from reference TRBV9 and TRBJ2-1): DSGVTQTPKHLITATGQRVTLRCSPRSGDLSVYWYQQSLDQGLQFLIQYYNGEERAKGNILERFSAQQFPDLHSELNLSSLELGDSALYFCASSEGLAGGNEQFFGPGTRLTVL.

In regard to this clonotype: A much larger clone is a single base away; this may be a read error. The chain combines TRBV4-2 with TRBJ2-3; 7 bases match TRBD1. CDR3 length: 17 amino acids. Trimming cost V 1 base and J 6 bases; bases outside gene matches: 13. The V gene's germline CDR1 is LGHNA and CDR2 YNFKEQ. CDR3 coding DNA: TGTGCCAGCAGCCAAGTTGGGGGACAGAAAATCTATGATACGCAGTATTTT. Residues: CASSQVGGQKIYDTQYF.

The chain couples TRBV5-1 to TRBJ2-7; D ambiguous. CDR1 is SGHRS, CDR2 YFSETQ, per germline. The CDR3 extends over 14 amino acids. The germline V and J ends were trimmed by 0 bases and 4 bases, with 11 bases remaining between them. CDR3 in amino acids: CASSLEDWPYEQYF. The CDR3 nucleotides read TGCGCCAGCAGCTTGGAGGATTGGCCTTACGAGCAGTACTTC.

The chain uses TRBV11-2 and TRBJ2-7; unclear D gene. CDR1 is SGHAT and CDR2 is FQNNGV in the germline V gene. The CDR3 contains 11 residues. With 5 bases removed from V and 9 bases from J, the gap between germline ends came to 11 bases. For the CDR3, the DNA is TGTGCCAGCAGCCGCACAGTAGGGCAGTACTTC. The encoded protein is CASSRTVGQYF. Complete variable domain (other parts from reference TRBV11-2 and TRBJ2-7): EAGVAQSPRYKIIEKRQSVAFWCNPISGHATLYWYQQILGQGPKLLIQFQNNGVVDDSQLPKDRFSAERLKGVDSTLKIQPAKLEDSAVYLCASSRTVGQYFGPGTRLTVT.

Concerning this clonotype itself: The conserved phenylalanine or tryptophan is not found at the CDR3 terminus, so this likely reflects a read error. The chain links TRBV7-2 to TRBJ2-3; D gene unclear. The CDR3 has 12 residues. The ends were cut back, 3 bases at V and 4 bases at J, with 5 bases in the middle. Germline CDR1 and CDR2: SGHTA and FQGNSA. CDR3 nucleotides: TGTGCCAGCAGCTTGCGGTCAGATACGCAGTATTCT. As protein: CASSLRSDTQYS.

This clonotype was counted between two and nine times. The chain is built from TRBV4-2 and TRBJ2-7; a possible D gene is TRBD2 (6 bases). With 1 base removed from V and 3 bases from J, the gap between germline ends came to 13 bases. The length of the CDR3 is 15 residues. CDR1 and CDR2 (germline): LGHNA, YNFKEQ. The CDR3 spells CASSQGTGEVYEQYF. The CDR3 DNA sequence: TGTGCCAGCAGCCAAGGGACGGGGGAAGTCTACGAGCAGTACTTC.

This chain connects TRBV2 to TRBJ2-5, with 9 bases matching TRBD1. The J segment lost 4 bases and the V segment lost 3 bases, leaving 0 bases of the junction unmatched. CDR3 length: 13 residues. The V gene's germline CDR1 is SNHLY and CDR2 FYNNEI. CDR3 DNA: TGTGCCAGCAGTGAGGACAGGGGAGAGACCCAGTACTTC. Protein product: CASSEDRGETQYF. Based on the CDR3 plus reference TRBV2 and TRBJ2-5, the full variable domain is EPEVTQTPSHQVTQMGQEVILRCVPISNHLYFYWYRQILGQKVEFLVSFYNNEISEKSEIFDDQFSVERPDGSNFTLKIRSTKLEDSAMYFCASSEDRGETQYFGPGTRLLVL.

This clonotype was recorded at least ten times. The chain has TRBV6-4 and TRBJ2-2; D is unresolved. Trimming shortened V by 2 bases and J by 1 base, and 2 bases separated the two germline ends. This CDR3 has 13 amino acids. Germline V gene lookup returns CDR1 MRHNA and CDR2 SNTAGT. In nucleotides, the CDR3 is TGTGCCAGCAGTGACGGGAACACCGGGGAGCTGTTTTTT. Translated: CASSDGNTGELFF.

V and J are TRBV19 and TRBJ2-1, with 16 bases aligning to TRBD2. V was clipped by 5 bases and J by 10 bases; unmatched bases: 8. This CDR3 is built from 16 residues. Per the germline V gene, CDR1 is LNHDA and CDR2 is SQIVND (reference sequence). The CDR3 spells CASSSGLAGGLGEQFF. CDR3 bases: TGTGCCAGTAGTTCGGGACTAGCGGGAGGGCTGGGGGAGCAGTTCTTC. The whole variable domain, filled in from reference TRBV19 and TRBJ2-1, reads DGGITQSPKYLFRKEGQNVTLSCEQNLNHDAMYWYRQDPGQGLRLIYYSQIVNDFQKGDIAEGYSVSREKKESFPLTVTSAQKNPTAFYLCASSSGLAGGLGEQFFGPGTRLTVL.

This clonotype showed up many times. V gene TRBV6-1 combines with J gene TRBJ1-6; D may be TRBD1 (6 bases). This CDR3 has 17 residues. Germline CDR1 and CDR2: MNHNS and SASEGT. V lost 6 bases to trimming and J lost 6 bases, with 21 bases between them. CDR3 in amino acids: CASSGARGEAINSPLHF. DNA for the CDR3: TGTGCCAGCAGCGGAGCGAGGGGGGAGGCGATTAATTCACCCCTCCACTTT.

Only a few counts were recorded for this clonotype. The CDR3 DNA sequence: TGTGCCACCAGCAGAAATTGGGGGACGGATGGGCCCTACGAGCAGTACTTC. It yields the protein CATSRNWGTDGPYEQYF. The V gene is TRBV15, the J gene TRBJ2-7; TRBD1 or TRBD2 may be the D gene (5 bases each). The germline CDR1 and CDR2 sequences are LNHNV and YYDKDF (reference sequence). V lost 2 bases to trimming and J lost 2 bases, with 19 bases between them. The CDR3 has 17 residues. Full variable domain (rest looked up from reference TRBV15 and TRBJ2-7): DAMVIQNPRYQVTQFGKPVTLSCSQTLNHNVMYWYQQKSSQAPKLLFHYYDKDFNNEADTPDNFQSRRPNTSFCFLDIRSPGLGDTAMYLCATSRNWGTDGPYEQYFGPGTRLTVT.

The chain is built from TRBV20-1 and TRBJ2-5, with TRBD2 matching over 12 bases. Trimming removed 4 bases from V and 5 bases from J; junction bases left unmatched: 2. CDR3 size: 13 residues. CDR1 and CDR2 (germline): DFQATT, SNEGSKA (reference sequence). The CDR3 loop reads CSAKTSGSETQYF. The CDR3 coding sequence is TGCAGTGCTAAGACTAGCGGGAGTGAGACCCAGTACTTC.